The entry below describes one T cell receptor (beta chain). CDR3 size: 14 residues. J gave up 9 bases and V 4 bases, and 9 bases lay outside the gene matches. CDR1 is MNHEY, CDR2 SVGAGI, per germline. These data originate in a study of blood T cell repertoires in COVID-19. Clones were sequenced by immunoSEQ multiplex PCR, and TCRdb holds only the in-frame ones, with some missing. The sample consists of a few hundred thousand clones, 80% to 95% of them appearing once. Input material: PBMCs or T cells enriched from blood (not recorded which). The receptor comes from a woman in her thirties or forties who had been exposed to COVID-19. This chain connects TRBV6-5 to TRBJ2-1; TRBD1 matches at 7 bases. For the CDR3, the DNA is TGTGCCAGCAGTTTCTCCCAAGGGGGCGGTGAGCAGTTCTTC. Protein: CASSFSQGGGEQFF.